Each of the 24 T cell receptor beta chains below was sequenced from the same sample in a study of blood T cell repertoires in COVID-19. Produced via immunoSEQ multiplex PCR; TCRdb's table is partial and in-frame only. The data contain about 48,000 clones, over 80% of them seen just once; the ten biggest clones take up 50% to 75%. The sample was peripheral blood. Receptor source: a man between 65 and 80 years old with acute or convalescent COVID-19.

V usage is TRBV18 and J usage is TRBJ2-7; TRBD1 aligns across 8 bases. CDR3 length equals 15 residues. CDR1 and CDR2 from the germline V gene are KGHSH and LQKENI. Germline trimming cut 3 bases from V and 0 bases from J; bases unmatched to any gene: 4. The CDR3 DNA follows: TGTGCCAGCTCACCTCGGACAGGGAACTCCTACGAGCAGTACTTC. The encoded protein is CASSPRTGNSYEQYF.

This clone was found once. The rearrangement links TRBV6-2 or TRBV6-3 to TRBJ2-5, with 8 bases that match TRBD2. Germline CDR1 MNHEY, CDR2 SVGEGT. Unmatched junction bases numbered 12, after V lost 2 bases and J lost 4 bases. This CDR3 is 17 amino acids long. The CDR3 nucleotides read TGTGCCAGCAGTTACGGGATTTCTGCGGGGGGCAGAGAGACCCAGTACTTC. It encodes CASSYGISAGGRETQYF.

The V and J genes are TRBV5-6 and TRBJ1-6; unclear D gene. CDR1 and CDR2 (germline): SGHDT, YYEEEE. V shed 4 bases and J shed 11 bases, with 10 bases lying between them. CDR3 length: 12 amino acids. CDR3 loop: CASSRGPTPLHF. The CDR3 DNA is TGTGCCAGCAGCCGGGGTCCCACACCCCTCCACTTT.

This rearrangement joins TRBV16 to TRBJ1-4; 8 bases agree with TRBD1. Germline V lookup: CDR1 KGHSY, CDR2 FQNENV. Trimming at V came to 0 bases and at J to 7 bases, leaving 4 bases not matched to a gene. This CDR3 is 15 amino acids long. The CDR3, as DNA: TGTGCCAGCAGCCAATCAGGGACAGGTGGTGAAAAACTGTTTTTT. Translation: CASSQSGTGGEKLFF.

The gene calls are TRBV4-3 and TRBJ2-1, with 10 bases fitting TRBD2. The germline V gene encodes CDR1 LGHNA and CDR2 YSLEER. The CDR3 contains 19 residues. V lost 4 bases to trimming and J lost 0 bases; unmatched junction nucleotides: 12. The CDR3 nucleotides are TGCGCCAGCAGCCCCAGCGGTAGCGGGGGGTCTAGCTCCTACAATGAGCAGTTCTTC. This encodes CASSPSGSGGSSSYNEQFF.

This chain connects TRBV28 to TRBJ1-5; maybe TRBD1 (5 bases). V was clipped by 3 bases and J by 8 bases, with 14 bases between them. The V gene's germline CDR1 is MDHEN and CDR2 SYDVKM. This CDR3 region has 14 residues. The CDR3 coding sequence is TGTGCCAGCAGTTTGATAGGTGGGGCTAAGCCCCAGCATTTT. It translates to CASSLIGGAKPQHF.

The rearrangement links TRBV4-1 to TRBJ1-2, with D possibly matching TRBD1 (6 bases). This CDR3 comprises 16 residues. Germline loops: CDR1 MGHRA, CDR2 YSYEKL. Trimming left V 0 bases short and J 8 bases short, with 19 bases between. The CDR3 protein is CASSQDLGDTSRGYTF. The CDR3 region has the DNA TGCGCCAGCAGCCAAGATCTGGGGGACACCTCGCGGGGCTACACCTTC.

V is TRBV6-5 and J is TRBJ1-2; 9 positions agree with TRBD1. Germline-derived CDR1 and CDR2 are MNHEY and SVGAGI. Trimming removed 2 bases from V and 8 bases from J; junction bases left unmatched: 9. This CDR3 comprises 15 residues. CDR3 sequence (DNA): TGTGCCAGCAGTTACGGGGGACAGGGTACAACGGGCTACACCTTC. Protein product: CASSYGGQGTTGYTF.

V is TRBV18 and J is TRBJ1-5; tentatively, D is TRBD1 (6 bases). The V end was cut by 7 bases, the J end by 4 bases, with 11 bases between. Looked up from germline, CDR1 is KGHSH and CDR2 is LQKENI. The CDR3 contains 13 residues. CDR3 in amino acids: CASCRTVNQPQHF. The CDR3 nucleotides read TGTGCCAGCTGCCGGACAGTGAATCAGCCCCAGCATTTT.

J is TRBJ1-6 and V is TRBV9, with a weak D call TRBD1 (5 bases). Germline V gene sequence: CDR1 SGDLS, CDR2 YYNGEE. With 4 bases removed from V and 8 bases from J, the gap between germline ends came to 16 bases. The length of the CDR3 is 15 residues. CDR3 region: CASSFTGAVDSPLHF. As DNA, the CDR3 is TGTGCCAGCAGCTTCACAGGCGCTGTTGATTCACCCCTCCACTTT.

The rearrangement links TRBV6-1 to TRBJ1-5, with D possibly matching TRBD1 (6 bases). Germline CDR1 and CDR2: MNHNS and SASEGT. The CDR3 is made up of 13 amino acids. Trimming removed 3 bases at V and 9 bases at J, with 12 bases between. The DNA for the CDR3 is TGTGCCAGCAGTGATTCAGGGGTATCGCCCCAGCATTTT. Its protein is CASSDSGVSPQHF.

This clone was seen only a few times. The chain employs TRBV16 and TRBJ1-5; D unclear. The germline V gene encodes CDR1 KGHSY and CDR2 FQNENV. The length of the CDR3 is 12 residues. V lost 0 bases, J lost 11 bases, and 8 bases lay in between. The CDR3 nucleotides read TGTGCCAGCAGCCAATCCAAGGGAGCCCAGCATTTT. It is translated as CASSQSKGAQHF.

V gene TRBV27 combines with J gene TRBJ1-2; 9 bases are shared with TRBD1. Per the germline V gene, CDR1 is MNHEY and CDR2 is SMNVEV (reference sequence). The V and J ends lost 4 bases and 4 bases, in that order; junction bases with no gene match: 7. CDR3 size: 15 residues. CDR3 nucleotide sequence: TGTGCCAGCAGTTCCTCCGACAGGGGGGGCTATGGCTACACCTTC. Translated: CASSSSDRGGYGYTF.

The rearrangement uses TRBV10-3 and TRBJ2-3, with D uncertain. The germline gives CDR1 ENHRY, CDR2 SYGVKD. This CDR3 has 11 residues. V lost 4 bases, J lost 6 bases, and 5 bases lay in between. DNA of the CDR3: TGTGCCATCAGTGTGGGCGATACGCAGTATTTT. Protein product: CAISVGDTQYF.

This clone was counted once. The V call is TRBV5-1, the J call TRBJ1-4, with 9 nucleotides matching TRBD1. V lost 0 bases to trimming and J lost 7 bases; unmatched junction nucleotides: 4. The CDR3 has 15 residues. Germline CDR1 and CDR2: SGHRS and YFSETQ. CDR3 region: CASSLEDRGSEKLFF. The CDR3 DNA reads TGCGCCAGCAGCTTGGAAGACAGGGGGAGTGAAAAACTGTTTTTT.

In this sample, this clone turned up a few times. The chain couples TRBV27 to TRBJ2-7; possibly TRBD2 for D (6 bases). The CDR3 length is 15 residues. V was shortened by 4 bases and J by 7 bases, with 20 bases between the two germline ends. Germline loops: CDR1 MNHEY, CDR2 SMNVEV (reference sequence). CDR3 sequence reads: CASSSAGIAAWEQYF. The DNA for the CDR3 is TGTGCCAGCAGTTCGGCCGGCATAGCGGCGTGGGAGCAGTACTTC.

The chain joins TRBV5-1 to TRBJ2-5; the D gene is possibly TRBD2 (6 bases). With 2 bases removed from V and 4 bases from J, the gap between germline ends came to 9 bases. There are 13 residues in the CDR3. CDR1 and CDR2 (germline): SGHRS, YFSETQ. This CDR3 is CASSFRAGETQYF. DNA of the CDR3: TGCGCCAGCAGCTTCCGAGCGGGAGAGACCCAGTACTTC.

This rearrangement joins TRBV6-5 to TRBJ1-2; 8 nucleotides align to TRBD1. In germline, CDR1 is MNHEY, CDR2 SVGAGI. Trimming took 6 bases from V and 0 from J; bases not matched to a gene: 6. The CDR3 runs to 15 residues. The CDR3 loop reads CASRLGQAANYGYTF. In DNA form, the CDR3 reads TGTGCCAGCAGGCTGGGACAGGCAGCTAACTATGGCTACACCTTC.

The rearrangement links TRBV12-3 or TRBV12-4 to TRBJ2-1, with D maybe TRBD2 (6 bases). The CDR3 loop spans 12 amino acids. The germline V and J ends were trimmed by 4 bases and 10 bases, with 11 bases remaining between them. The CDR3 loop reads CASSSPGEEQFF. The CDR3 DNA is TGTGCCAGCAGTTCGCCGGGGGAAGAGCAGTTCTTC.

V gene TRBV4-3 combines with J gene TRBJ1-5; a possible D gene is TRBD1 (5 bases). Germline V CDR1 and CDR2: LGHNA, YSLEER. The CDR3 loop spans 14 amino acids. Trimming cost V 1 base and J 5 bases, with 9 bases left between them. CDR3 in DNA: TGCGCCAGCAGCCAAGGGAGGGGCGATCAGCCCCAGCATTTT. Protein sequence: CASSQGRGDQPQHF.

The rearrangement uses TRBV15 and TRBJ1-3; no reliable D call. CDR1 and CDR2 (germline): LNHNV, YYDKDF (reference sequence). There are 16 residues in the CDR3. V gave up 5 bases and J gave up 4 bases, with 18 bases separating them. The CDR3 DNA sequence: TGTGCCACCAGCGAGGGATGGTTCGCGGGGGGAAACACCATATATTTT. This gives the protein CATSEGWFAGGNTIYF.

This clone was observed a handful of times. The J gene is TRBJ1-6, the V gene TRBV5-1; TRBD1 matches 9 bases. V trimming: 4 bases; J trimming: 8 bases; junction bases outside the gene matches: 4. The CDR3 covers 14 residues. In germline, CDR1 is SGHRS, CDR2 YFSETQ. DNA of the CDR3: TGCGCCAGCAGCCTAAGACAGGGGGATTCACCCCTCCACTTT. Its protein is CASSLRQGDSPLHF.

V usage is TRBV10-3 and J usage is TRBJ2-4; D ambiguous. Trimming removed 0 bases at V and 6 bases at J, with 9 bases between. The CDR3 consists of 14 residues. In germline, CDR1 is ENHRY, CDR2 SYGVKD. CDR3: CAISESGDLNIQYF. The CDR3 DNA follows: TGTGCCATCAGTGAGTCAGGTGACTTAAACATTCAGTACTTC.

The rearrangement uses TRBV7-8 and TRBJ2-5, with 10 bases that match TRBD1. The germline gives CDR1 SGHVS, CDR2 FQNEAQ. J lost 4 bases, V lost 1 base, and 3 bases had no gene match. The CDR3 has 15 residues. The CDR3 DNA sequence: TGTGCCAGCAGCTTAGGAAGGACAGGGGGAGAGACCCAGTACTTC. Translating gives CASSLGRTGGETQYF.